The 17 T cell receptor beta chains below were found in one sample sequenced in a study of blood T cell repertoires in COVID-19 (dated by TCRdb to 2020 to 2022). Library method: the immunoSEQ multiplex PCR assay. TCRdb provides this immuneACCESS table in a form limited to in-frame rearrangements. Some clones are lacking; in checked studies, under half of them reflect an unresolved V gene, and why the rest are absent is not known. The sample table lists 75,000 to 85,000 clones, around 84% of them with a count of one. About 10% of the sample is taken by the ten largest. The sample comprised peripheral blood. Receptors originate from a man aged 60-69 years with COVID-19, enrolled during active disease.

This clone was recorded only once. This chain uses TRBV7-3 with TRBJ2-1, with 10 positions matching TRBD2. V was pared by 5 bases and J by 10 bases, with 8 bases of the junction left unmatched. The CDR3 length is 14 residues. The V gene's germline CDR1 is SGHTA and CDR2 FQGTGA. This chain's CDR3 is CASSPTGTSEEQFF. For the CDR3, the DNA is TGTGCCAGCAGCCCGACTGGGACTAGCGAGGAGCAGTTCTTC.

V usage is TRBV24-1 and J usage is TRBJ1-5, with TRBD1 matching 7 bases. Germline-derived CDR1 and CDR2 are KGHDR and SFDVKD. This CDR3 region has 11 residues. With 10 bases clipped from V and 5 bases from J, the junction kept 1 base outside the gene matches. Here the CDR3 reads CATGGDQPQHF. CDR3 coding DNA: TGTGCCACAGGGGGCGATCAGCCCCAGCATTTT.

This clone has only one observation. The rearrangement links TRBV2 to TRBJ2-1, with TRBD2 matching 9 bases. This CDR3 has 13 amino acids. The V gene end was trimmed by 6 bases and the J gene end by 8 bases; junction bases not matched to a gene: 5. Germline V CDR1 and CDR2: SNHLY, FYNNEI. CDR3 DNA sequence: TGTGCCAGCAGGAATAGCGGGAGCCATGAGCAGTTCTTC. It encodes CASRNSGSHEQFF.

Concerning this clone itself: The germline gene is not matched at one end of the junction; a read error may be the cause. The J gene is TRBJ2-7, the V gene TRBV10-2, with 8 bases identical to TRBD1. This CDR3 comprises 15 residues. Germline CDR1 is WSHSY and CDR2 is SAAADI. The CDR3 loop reads CASRDRGESENEQYF. CDR3 bases: TGCGCCAGCCGTGACAGGGGAGAATCGGAGAACGAGCAGTACTTC.

The CDR3 coding sequence is TGTGCCAGCAGCTTGGCCTCTGCGGGGGCAGATACGCAGTATTTT. It is translated as CASSLASAGADTQYF. The chain carries TRBV5-6 and TRBJ2-3; 7 bases are a match to TRBD2. The CDR3 is 15 amino acids. The V segment lost 0 bases and the J segment 4 bases; nucleotides outside the gene matches: 5. Germline V gene lookup returns CDR1 SGHDT and CDR2 YYEEEE.

J is TRBJ2-2 and V is TRBV11-2, with 7 bases aligning to TRBD2. The CDR3 is 13 amino acids. The ends lost 6 bases at V and 6 bases at J; junction bases unmatched: 4. Germline CDR1 and CDR2: SGHAT and FQNNGV. The CDR3 is CASRGSGAGELFF. CDR3 sequence (DNA): TGTGCCAGCAGGGGGAGCGGGGCCGGGGAGCTGTTTTTT.

The genes are TRBV7-2 and TRBJ2-3, with 8 nucleotides matching TRBD2. There are 15 residues in the CDR3. The V gene end was trimmed by 3 bases and the J gene end by 0 bases; junction bases not matched to a gene: 2. Germline loops: CDR1 SGHTA, CDR2 FQGNSA. CDR3 coding DNA: TGTGCCAGCAGCTTTCGGACTAGCAGCACAGATACGCAGTATTTT. Protein sequence: CASSFRTSSTDTQYF.

The chain joins TRBV19 to TRBJ1-2; TRBD1 is a possible D gene (5 bases). Trimming cost V 3 bases and J 8 bases, with 16 bases left between them. This CDR3 comprises 14 residues. Germline assignment: CDR1 LNHDA and CDR2 SQIVND (reference sequence). CDR3 bases: TGTGCCAGTAGTATTCCGGAGCAGGGCGGCGGCTACACCTTC. Translation gives CASSIPEQGGGYTF.

The chain recombines TRBV6-5 with TRBJ2-7; 10 bases fit TRBD1. Germline CDR1 and CDR2: MNHEY and SVGAGI. There are 16 residues in the CDR3. With 0 bases clipped from V and 2 bases from J, the junction kept 4 bases outside the gene matches. For the CDR3, the DNA is TGTGCCAGCAGTTACTCTTGGGGACAGGGGACCTACGAGCAGTACTTC. This encodes CASSYSWGQGTYEQYF.

The rearrangement joins TRBV30 to TRBJ1-2; the D gene is possibly TRBD1 (5 bases). V lost 4 bases and J 5 bases, leaving 14 bases between the germline ends. CDR3 length: 13 amino acids. CDR1 is GTSNPN, CDR2 SVGIG, per germline (reference sequence). CDR3 protein: CAWIPSGTYGYTF. CDR3 DNA sequence: TGTGCCTGGATCCCGTCAGGGACTTATGGCTACACCTTC.

V gene TRBV29-1 combines with J gene TRBJ2-1, with D possibly TRBD1 on 5 matching bases. From germline, CDR1 is SQVTM and CDR2 ANQGSEA. V shed 3 bases and J shed 0 bases, with 12 bases lying between them. The CDR3 runs to 15 residues. This chain's CDR3 is CSVDPDTNSYNEQFF. The CDR3 DNA sequence: TGCAGCGTTGACCCGGACACAAACTCCTACAATGAGCAGTTCTTC.

The V call is TRBV3-1 (or the pseudogene TRBV3-2), the J call TRBJ1-1, with D hard to call. The V and J ends lost 2 bases and 3 bases respectively, with 13 bases between them. In germline, CDR1 is LGHDT, CDR2 YNNKEL (reference sequence). There are 15 residues in the CDR3. Here the CDR3 reads CASSQQSPKYTEAFF. The CDR3 DNA reads TGTGCCAGCAGCCAACAAAGCCCTAAATACACTGAAGCTTTCTTT.

The chain carries TRBV5-1 and TRBJ2-5; D might be TRBD1 (5 bases). The CDR3 totals 15 residues. V was trimmed by 4 bases and J by 0 bases, leaving 13 bases between them. CDR1 and CDR2 from the germline V gene are SGHRS and YFSETQ. The DNA for the CDR3 is TGCGCCAGCAGCCCCGGGTGGGGCAACCAAGAGACCCAGTACTTC. It is translated as CASSPGWGNQETQYF.

This chain connects TRBV28 to TRBJ1-5; TRBD1 is a possible D gene (6 bases). Between the trimmed V and J ends, which lost 3 bases and 0 bases, there was a span of 21 bases. Germline lookup yields CDR1 MDHEN and CDR2 SYDVKM. This CDR3 has 19 amino acids. CDR3 sequence reads: CASSLKRGNLIYSNQPQHF. The CDR3 coding sequence is TGTGCCAGCAGTTTGAAGAGGGGGAACCTAATTTATAGCAATCAGCCCCAGCATTTT.

CDR3 region: CASSLTGNEQFF. CDR3 nucleotide sequence: TGTGCCAGCAGTTTAACTGGCAATGAGCAGTTCTTC. The J gene is TRBJ2-1, the V gene TRBV27; no reliable D call. This CDR3 has 12 residues. V lost 2 bases and J lost 6, with 5 bases in between. Germline CDR1 is MNHEY and CDR2 is SMNVEV (reference sequence).

There are a few counts of this clone. The V and J genes are TRBV6-5 and TRBJ1-5; D not resolved. The V and J ends lost 7 bases and 6 bases respectively, with 19 bases between them. Germline V gives CDR1 MNHEY, CDR2 SVGAGI. The CDR3 contains 15 residues. CDR3 amino acids: CASTFLEGNFQPQHF. CDR3 DNA: TGTGCCAGCACCTTCCTAGAGGGCAACTTTCAGCCCCAGCATTTT.

The rearrangement joins TRBV6-1 to TRBJ2-5; 9 nucleotides line up with TRBD1. CDR1 MNHNS and CDR2 SASEGT come from the germline V gene. This CDR3 is 17 amino acids long. The trim removed 4 bases at V and 5 bases at J, leaving 14 bases unmatched. CDR3 DNA sequence: TGTGCCAGCAGTGGGGGGGGACAGGGTGTACGGGGTGAGACCCAGTACTTC. It specifies CASSGGGQGVRGETQYF.